A selection of T cell receptor beta chains follows, all from one sample in a study of CD8+CD57+ T cells in acquired aplastic anemia. TCRdb re-derived calls from the reads in MiXCR, one entry per CDR3 protein. The sample lists 150,000 or so distinct CDR3 sequences, 40% to 50% occurring once. The material sequenced was sorted CD4+, CD8+, or CD8+CD57+ T cells (not recorded which) from PBMCs. These TCRs come from a human donor with aplastic anemia. The CDR3 runs from the conserved cysteine through the conserved F or W. The D gene is left open where the match is weak. Expanded clones get a size class; other rows say once, few or many, or leave the size out.

CSAPAGGRYGYTF	TGCAGTGCTCCAGCCGGGGGCCGCTATGGCTACACCTTC	TRBV20-1	-	-	TRBJ1-2
CASSLDRFELGGYEQYF	TGTGCCAGCAGCCTGGACCGGTTTGAGCTGGGGGGGTACGAGCAGTACTTC	TRBV5-5	many	TRBD2	TRBJ2-7
CASSGAQGPLRELFF	TGTGCCAGCTCAGGGGCACAGGGGCCCCTGCGGGAGCTGTTTTTT	TRBV6-1	few	TRBD1	TRBJ2-2
CASSLSLPRGETQYF	TGTGCCAGCAGTTTATCCCTCCCCAGGGGGGAGACCCAGTACTTC	TRBV2	-	TRBD1	TRBJ2-5
CATSQAGDREQYF	TGTGCCACCAGCCAGGCGGGGGATCGCGAGCAGTACTTC	TRBV24-1	-	TRBD2	TRBJ2-7
CASSSGAGEKLFF	TGTGCCAGCAGCTCCGGGGCGGGTGAAAAACTGTTTTTT	TRBV9	many	-	TRBJ1-4
CSAPGQGADQPQHF	TGCAGTGCCCCGGGACAGGGGGCGGACCAGCCCCAGCATTTT	TRBV20-1	-	TRBD1	TRBJ1-5
CSARVSGGPMNTEAFF	TGCAGTGCTAGAGTGAGCGGGGGCCCTATGAACACTGAAGCTTTCTTT	TRBV20-1	many	-	TRBJ1-1
CSARPAGQFYNSPLHF	TGCAGTGCTCGCCCGGCTGGCCAGTTCTATAATTCACCCCTCCACTTT	TRBV20-1	many	-	TRBJ1-6
CSARAPLGNLPSGANVLTF	TGCAGTGCTAGAGCCCCTTTAGGGAACCTCCCCTCTGGGGCCAACGTCCTGACTTTC	TRBV20-1	many	-	TRBJ2-6
CSVDEGWDGYTF	TGCAGCGTTGACGAGGGTTGGGATGGCTACACCTTC	TRBV29-1	-	-	TRBJ1-2
CASSTEQGMGSYNSPLHF	TGTGCCAGTAGTACCGAACAGGGGATGGGCTCCTATAATTCACCCCTCCACTTT	TRBV19	many	TRBD1	TRBJ1-6
CATKQGEVRVEQFF	TGTGCCACCAAACAGGGGGAGGTTCGCGTTGAGCAGTTCTTC	TRBV10-3	-	TRBD1	TRBJ2-1
CSASSSPPGQQFF	TGCAGTGCCAGCAGTTCGCCCCCGGGCCAGCAGTTCTTC	TRBV20-1	-	-	TRBJ2-1
CASMGLGGRINQPQHF	TGTGCCAGCATGGGCCTAGGTGGGCGGATCAATCAGCCCCAGCATTTT	TRBV6-1	many	-	TRBJ1-5
CASSTRRTAQSSYEQYF	TGTGCCAGTAGTACCCGGAGGACAGCCCAAAGCTCCTACGAGCAGTACTTC	TRBV19	-	-	TRBJ2-7
CASSSTGGTFSSYNEQFF	TGTGCCAGCAGCTCTACAGGAGGAACCTTTAGCTCCTACAATGAGCAGTTCTTC	TRBV5-6	-	-	TRBJ2-1
CASSQGGGEQYF	TGTGCCAGCAGCCAAGGGGGGGGCGAGCAGTACTTC	TRBV3-1	many	TRBD2	TRBJ2-7